Following are 14 T cell receptor beta chains from one sample sequenced in a study of blood T cells in healthy people across ages (dated by TCRdb to between 2015 and 2017). Library preparation was by 5' RACE. Data came from an Illumina HiSeq 2500. A second PCR of about 6 to 12 cycles was run with a J-beta primer mix and a sample-barcoded 5' primer. In TCRdb, the public reads were trimmed at Q25 with fastp and aligned with MiXCR, with productive beta chains retained. Every entry covers one CDR3 protein and lists the most common genes and DNA from its rows. The sample contains fewer than 1 million distinct CDR3 sequences, more than 40% of them found a single time. The leading ten clones occupy around 21% of the sample. Material for sequencing was blood. The receptor set was obtained from a man aged 60-69 years in good health.

This clonotype has more than one count but fewer than ten. V gene TRBV7-9 combines with J gene TRBJ2-1; TRBD2 matches 10 bases. The CDR3 has 17 residues. After removal of 1 base from V and 6 bases from J, the junction contained 9 bases not matched to a gene. Germline loops: CDR1 SEHNR, CDR2 FQNEAQ (reference sequence). In nucleotides, the CDR3 is TGTGCCAGCAGCTTAGTTGCACTAGCGGGGAACTTCAATGAGCAGTTCTTC. Encoded protein: CASSLVALAGNFNEQFF.

The V and J genes are TRBV18 and TRBJ2-7; TRBD2 agrees at 10 bases. The J call is in doubt because the DNA end fits TRBJ2-5 better. Germline CDR1 reads KGHSH; CDR2 reads LQKENI. The CDR3 is 14 residues long. The CDR3: CASSPTSGAETQYF. CDR3 nucleotide sequence: TGTGCCAGCTCACCTACTAGCGGGGCAGAGACCCAGTACTTC.

The rearrangement joins TRBV3-1 to TRBJ2-1, with 8 bases fitting TRBD1. Germline lookup yields CDR1 LGHDT and CDR2 YNNKEL (reference sequence). The CDR3 has 15 residues. With V trimmed by 5 bases and J by 1 base, 4 bases remained unmatched. The CDR3: CASSKTGVSYNEQFF. The CDR3 region has the DNA TGTGCCAGCAGCAAGACAGGGGTTTCCTACAATGAGCAGTTCTTC.

J is TRBJ2-3 and V is TRBV9; tentatively, D is TRBD2 (6 bases). The germline CDR1 and CDR2 sequences are SGDLS and YYNGEE. CDR3 size: 15 residues. The germline V and J ends were trimmed by 3 bases and 0 bases, with 11 bases remaining between them. The DNA of the CDR3 is TGTGCCAGCAGCGCTCAACTAGCAAGCACAGATACGCAGTATTTT. Protein product: CASSAQLASTDTQYF.

V gene TRBV18 combines with J gene TRBJ1-6; 8 nucleotides line up with TRBD1. The CDR3 is 15 residues long. V dropped 3 bases and J dropped 7; count of bases not matched to a gene: 5. Germline lookup yields CDR1 KGHSH and CDR2 LQKENI. The DNA for the CDR3 is TGTGCCAGCTCACCGAGGGACAGGCAAAATTCACCCCTCCACTTT. The encoded protein is CASSPRDRQNSPLHF.

This clonotype was counted ten times or more. The chain is built from TRBV14 and TRBJ2-7; D may be TRBD1 or TRBD2 (5 bases each). Trimming stripped 4 bases from V and 1 base from J, with 11 bases between. The CDR3 runs 14 residues. The germline CDR1 and CDR2 sequences are SGHDN and FVKESK. Written as DNA, the CDR3 is TGTGCCAGCAGCCGGGACGGCGTTTCCTACGAGCAGTACTTC. Its translation is CASSRDGVSYEQYF.

The gene calls are TRBV15 and TRBJ2-3, with TRBD2 identical over 9 bases. Germline lookup yields CDR1 LNHNV and CDR2 YYDKDF (reference sequence). V lost 7 bases to trimming and J lost 2 bases; unmatched junction nucleotides: 10. The CDR3 loop spans 16 amino acids. As DNA, the CDR3 is TGTGCCACCAAAGATCATGCGGGGGGGATCACAGATACGCAGTATTTT. Protein product: CATKDHAGGITDTQYF.

In the case of this clonotype: One end of the junction varies from germline; a read error may be responsible. The rearrangement uses TRBV20-1 and TRBJ2-1; D possibly corresponds to TRBD2 (6 bases). The CDR3 covers 14 residues. CDR1 and CDR2 from the germline V gene are DFQATT and SNEGSKA (reference sequence). The CDR3 here is CSARTNSSCNEQFF. For the CDR3, the DNA is TGCAGTGCGCGGACTAACAGCTCCTGCAATGAGCAGTTCTTC.

V and J are TRBV7-2 and TRBJ2-5; D is uncertain. The CDR3 consists of 13 residues. Per the germline V gene, CDR1 is SGHTA and CDR2 is FQGNSA. Between the trimmed V and J ends, which lost 6 bases and 5 bases, there was a span of 13 bases. CDR3 DNA sequence: TGTGCCAGCAGAGGCGAGGCCTGGGAGACCCAGTACTTC. Translating gives CASRGEAWETQYF.

V is TRBV4-1 and J is TRBJ1-5; D is uncertain. The V end was cut by 0 bases, the J end by 0 bases, with 9 bases between. CDR1 is MGHRA, CDR2 YSYEKL, per germline. CDR3 length equals 16 residues. The DNA of the CDR3 is TGCGCCAGCAGCCAAGATTCCGGATTTAGCAATCAGCCCCAGCATTTT. Residues: CASSQDSGFSNQPQHF.

This clonotype was observed a handful of times. This chain uses TRBV7-9 with TRBJ2-5; 10 nucleotides agree with TRBD2. Germline V CDR1 and CDR2: SEHNR, FQNEAQ (reference sequence). The CDR3 sequence is 15 residues long. After removal of 4 bases from V and 4 bases from J, the junction contained 6 bases not matched to a gene. As DNA, the CDR3 is TGTGCCAGCAGCTCTAGCGGGGGAGGAGGAGAGACCCAGTACTTC. Translating gives CASSSSGGGGETQYF.

This clonotype was counted between two and nine times. The chain uses TRBV3-1 and TRBJ2-1; the D call may be TRBD1 or TRBD2 (7 bases each). CDR3 size: 16 residues. Germline V gene lookup returns CDR1 LGHDT and CDR2 YNNKEL (reference sequence). Trimming shortened V by 4 bases and J by 3 bases, and 16 bases separated the two germline ends. The CDR3 reads CASSRGGGGDYNEQFF. For the CDR3, the DNA is TGTGCCAGCAGCCGGGGGGGAGGGGGCGACTACAATGAGCAGTTCTTC.

The chain joins TRBV24-1 to TRBJ2-1, with D tentatively TRBD1 (6 bases). The ends were cut back, 5 bases at V and 5 bases at J, with 15 bases in the middle. Germline-derived CDR1 and CDR2 are KGHDR and SFDVKD. This CDR3 has 15 amino acids. The CDR3 is CATSGGGRADNEQFF. CDR3 coding DNA: TGTGCCACCAGTGGTGGGGGCAGGGCCGACAATGAGCAGTTCTTC.

This clonotype was counted ten times or more. This chain links TRBV29-1 with TRBJ2-1; 8 bases fit TRBD2. The V and J ends lost 6 bases and 6 bases, in that order; junction bases with no gene match: 13. CDR1 and CDR2 (germline): SQVTM, ANQGSEA. The length of the CDR3 is 15 residues. The CDR3 DNA reads as TGCAGCGTGAACCTCCCCGAGCGGGGGTTCAATGAGCAGTTCTTC. It yields the protein CSVNLPERGFNEQFF.